This entry lists 31 T cell receptor beta chains sequenced from one sample in a study of cytomegalovirus exposure and HLA in healthy donors. The PCR had 60 Vbeta and 13 Jbeta primers. Profiled with immunoSEQ multiplex PCR; TCRdb holds only in-frame clones, not every one. The sample holds 200,000 to 250,000 clones; about 70% are singletons and the top ten take less than 2%. Sequencing was performed on PBMCs. The origin of the receptors is a woman in her twenties or thirties in good health and CMV-seronegative.

The gene calls are TRBV27 and TRBJ2-7; perhaps TRBD1 as D (6 bases). The CDR3 extends over 12 amino acids. Between the trimmed V and J ends, which lost 5 bases and 4 bases, there was a span of 9 bases. Germline V gene sequence: CDR1 MNHEY, CDR2 SMNVEV (reference sequence). The CDR3: CASSQTGYEQYF. The CDR3 nucleotides are TGTGCCAGCAGTCAAACAGGGTACGAGCAGTACTTC.

This chain connects TRBV5-6 to TRBJ1-6; TRBD1 matches at 9 bases. Germline CDR1 reads SGHDT; CDR2 reads YYEEEE. J was trimmed by 7 bases and V by 0 bases; bases with no gene match: 11. The CDR3 consists of 18 residues. CDR3 DNA sequence: TGTGCCAGCAGCTTGGCCGGCTGGGGACAGGGCGGGAATTCACCCCTCCACTTT. This encodes CASSLAGWGQGGNSPLHF.

The chain combines TRBV14 with TRBJ2-5, with a weak D call TRBD1 (6 bases). CDR1 is SGHDN and CDR2 is FVKESK in the germline V gene. Deletions cut 2 bases from V and 4 bases from J, with 11 bases between. This CDR3 region has 14 residues. Here the CDR3 DNA reads TGTGCCAGCAGCCAACATACAGGGATAGAGACCCAGTACTTC. Its protein is CASSQHTGIETQYF. The variable domain in full, with the rest retrieved from reference TRBV14 and TRBJ2-5, is EAGVTQFPSHSVIEKGQTVTLRCDPISGHDNLYWYRRVMGKEIKFLLHFVKESKQDESGMPNNRFLAERTGGTYSTLKVQPAELEDSGVYFCASSQHTGIETQYFGPGTRLLVL.

This clone was seen more than once but under ten times. The chain recombines TRBV11-3 with TRBJ2-5; TRBD2 agrees at 7 bases. Germline loops: CDR1 SGHNT, CDR2 YENEEA. J gave up 1 base and V 5 bases, and 4 bases lay outside the gene matches. The CDR3 extends over 14 amino acids. CDR3 sequence: CASSLGGTQETQYF. The CDR3 DNA is TGTGCCAGCAGCCTCGGGGGGACCCAAGAGACCCAGTACTTC.

A word on this clone: The junction departs from germline at one end; a sequencing error may be responsible. J is TRBJ1-6 and V is TRBV7-9; D might be TRBD1 (6 bases). Per germline, CDR1 SEHNR and CDR2 FQNEAQ (reference sequence). The CDR3 totals 14 residues. The CDR3 sequence is CSSSLTGRGSPLHF. The CDR3, as DNA: TGTTCCAGCAGCTTAACAGGGAGAGGTTCACCCCTCCACTTT.

The chain has TRBV30 and TRBJ2-7; 8 bases map to TRBD1. CDR1 and CDR2 (germline): GTSNPN, SVGIG (reference sequence). The CDR3 runs 11 residues. The junction had 6 bases not matched to a gene; V was cut back by 3 bases and J by 11 bases. The DNA for the CDR3 is TGTGCCTGGAGCGGGGGACAGGTAAAGTACTTC. Translation: CAWSGGQVKYF. Complete variable domain (other parts from reference TRBV30 and TRBJ2-7): SQTIHQWPATLVQPVGSPLSLECTVEGTSNPNLYWYRQAAGRGLQLLFYSVGIGQISSEVPQNLSASRPQDRQFILSSKKLLLSDSGFYLCAWSGGQVKYFGPGTRLTVT.

V is TRBV11-3 and J is TRBJ2-1; 11 bases are shared with TRBD2. V lost 3 bases to trimming and J lost 10 bases; unmatched junction nucleotides: 8. Germline V gene sequence: CDR1 SGHNT, CDR2 YENEEA. The CDR3 covers 15 residues. CDR3 sequence reads: CASSFLAGGPVEQFF. Written as DNA, the CDR3 is TGTGCCAGCAGCTTCCTAGCGGGGGGACCTGTAGAGCAGTTCTTC.

As concerns this clone: This sample includes further DNA sequences coding for the same CDR3. The CDR3 region has the DNA TGTGCCAGCAGTGTGGACAGGGTGAACACTGAAGCTTTCTTT. It encodes CASSVDRVNTEAFF. This chain links TRBV2 with TRBJ1-1, with 8 bases identical to TRBD1. The CDR3 totals 14 residues. CDR1 and CDR2 (germline): SNHLY, FYNNEI. V gave up 4 bases and J gave up 0 bases; unmatched junction bases: 1.

The chain joins TRBV7-9 to TRBJ2-5, with TRBD1 identical over 8 bases. The end of the DNA is better explained by TRBJ2-7, so the J call may be wrong. CDR3 length equals 14 residues. The germline gives CDR1 SEHNR, CDR2 FQNEAQ (reference sequence). The CDR3 DNA reads TGTGCCAGCAGCGAAGACAGGGGAACCTACGAGCAGTACTTC. This sequence encodes CASSEDRGTYEQYF.

This rearrangement joins TRBV5-1 to TRBJ2-5; the match to TRBD2 covers 8 bases. Judging by the DNA end, TRBJ2-7 fits better; the J call may be wrong. The CDR3 is 16 amino acids. Per germline, CDR1 SGHRS and CDR2 YFSETQ. CDR3 loop: CASSRILGLGGYEQYF. CDR3 DNA: TGCGCCAGCAGCCGGATTCTGGGACTAGGGGGCTACGAGCAGTACTTC.

This sequence joins TRBV7-9 and TRBJ2-1; maybe TRBD2 (7 bases). Trimming removed 3 bases from V and 8 bases from J, with 17 bases in between. The CDR3 runs 15 residues. Germline V CDR1 and CDR2: SEHNR, FQNEAQ (reference sequence). DNA of the CDR3: TGTGCCAGCAGCTTGGGGGGGGGCAGTTTGTATGAGCAGTTCTTC. This codes for CASSLGGGSLYEQFF.

This clone was seen a few times. V gene TRBV19 combines with J gene TRBJ1-2; 7 nucleotides agree with TRBD1. There are 15 residues in the CDR3. The junction had 7 bases not matched to a gene; V was cut back by 6 bases and J by 0 bases. Per germline, CDR1 LNHDA and CDR2 SQIVND (reference sequence). CDR3 DNA sequence: TGTGCCAGTAGCCTCAGGGACAGAGCTAACTATGGCTACACCTTC. It encodes CASSLRDRANYGYTF.

The chain joins TRBV9 to TRBJ1-1; D remains unclear. V lost 0 bases to trimming and J lost 4 bases, with 10 bases between them. The germline V gene encodes CDR1 SGDLS and CDR2 YYNGEE. The CDR3 is 14 amino acids. The CDR3 region is CASSVASAGTEAFF. In DNA, the CDR3 is TGTGCCAGCAGCGTAGCTAGCGCCGGCACTGAAGCTTTCTTT.

This chain uses TRBV6-5 with TRBJ1-1; no clear D gene. The CDR3 runs 11 residues. CDR1 and CDR2 from the germline V gene are MNHEY and SVGAGI. With 7 bases removed from V and 4 bases from J, the gap between germline ends came to 7 bases. The CDR3 nucleotides read TGTGCCAGCACCCGGGGCACTGAAGCTTTCTTT. Translating gives CASTRGTEAFF.

The J gene is TRBJ2-5, the V gene TRBV6-5; D remains ambiguous. CDR1 is MNHEY, CDR2 SVGAGI, per germline. The CDR3 is made up of 14 amino acids. Trimming took off 6 bases at V and 2 bases at J, with 13 bases between the two ends. CDR3 in DNA: TGTGCCAGCAGACGAAATCAGGTTCAAGAGACCCAGTACTTC. Translating it yields CASRRNQVQETQYF.

This clone has just a few counts. The CDR3 protein is CASSEANSPDYEQYF. The DNA of the CDR3 is TGCGCCAGCAGTGAGGCTAACTCTCCCGACTACGAGCAGTACTTC. This chain connects TRBV10-1 to TRBJ2-7; D ambiguous. From germline, CDR1 is WNHNN and CDR2 SYGVQD (reference sequence). The CDR3 is 15 residues long. V was shortened by 2 bases and J by 3 bases, with 14 bases between the two germline ends.

The chain uses TRBV28 and TRBJ2-7; 7 bases map to TRBD1. This CDR3 comprises 12 residues. J gave up 9 bases and V 7 bases, and 9 bases lay outside the gene matches. Looked up from germline, CDR1 is MDHEN and CDR2 is SYDVKM. The CDR3 sequence: CASTGQSGAQYF. Written as DNA, the CDR3 is TGTGCCAGCACGGGACAGAGCGGCGCGCAGTACTTC.

The chain carries TRBV2 and TRBJ2-7, with TRBD1 as a possible D gene (6 bases). This CDR3 contains 14 residues. Deletions cut 5 bases from V and 2 bases from J, with 13 bases between. Per the germline V gene, CDR1 is SNHLY and CDR2 is FYNNEI. The CDR3 sequence is CASSKQGSTYEQYF. CDR3 coding DNA: TGTGCCAGCAGTAAACAGGGCTCCACCTACGAGCAGTACTTC.

J is TRBJ1-1 and V is TRBV2; no clear D gene. There are 12 residues in the CDR3. Trimming cost V 3 bases and J 4 bases, with 6 bases left between them. In germline, CDR1 is SNHLY, CDR2 FYNNEI. The CDR3 DNA reads as TGTGCCAGCAGTGATCAGGTCACTGAAGCTTTCTTT. It codes for CASSDQVTEAFF.

This clone was counted a single time. The chain couples TRBV30 to TRBJ2-1; 7 nucleotides agree with TRBD2. This CDR3 contains 12 residues. The ends lost 5 bases at V and 5 bases at J; junction bases unmatched: 3. The germline V gene has CDR1 GTSNPN and CDR2 SVGIG (reference sequence). The CDR3 spells CAWERGHNEQFF. The CDR3 coding sequence is TGTGCCTGGGAGCGGGGACACAATGAGCAGTTCTTC.

This sequence joins TRBV19 and TRBJ1-1, with D perhaps TRBD1 (5 bases). This CDR3 region has 15 residues. The V gene lost 5 bases and the J gene lost 3 bases, with 16 bases spanning the gap. Germline assignment: CDR1 LNHDA and CDR2 SQIVND (reference sequence). CDR3 loop: CASSAPGTLDTEAFF. The CDR3 bases are TGTGCCAGTAGTGCACCGGGGACTCTGGACACTGAAGCTTTCTTT.

This clone showed up just once. The genes are TRBV6-6 and TRBJ2-1; possible D gene TRBD1, 6 bases. The germline V and J ends were trimmed by 4 bases and 6 bases, with 19 bases remaining between them. The CDR3 runs to 16 residues. Germline CDR1 reads MNHNY; CDR2 reads SVGAGI (reference sequence). CDR3 in amino acids: CASSFAGTTGSNEQFF. DNA of the CDR3: TGTGCCAGCAGTTTCGCCGGGACAACGGGGTCCAATGAGCAGTTCTTC.

This clone was picked up one time. The chain carries TRBV6-1 and TRBJ1-2, with TRBD1 identical over 8 bases. With V trimmed by 3 bases and J by 5 bases, 2 bases remained unmatched. Per germline, CDR1 MNHNS and CDR2 SASEGT. This CDR3 is built from 13 residues. The CDR3 here is CASSDWTGYGYTF. CDR3 sequence (DNA): TGTGCCAGCAGTGACTGGACAGGGTATGGCTACACCTTC.

V gene TRBV5-1 combines with J gene TRBJ2-1; 7 bases fit TRBD1. The CDR3 is 15 residues long. The germline V gene has CDR1 SGHRS and CDR2 YFSETQ. V lost 2 bases to trimming and J lost 4 bases; unmatched junction nucleotides: 6. CDR3 bases: TGCGCCAGCAGCTTACCCGGGACAGCTTACAATGAGCAGTTCTTC. Its protein is CASSLPGTAYNEQFF.

The chain joins TRBV7-3 to TRBJ1-5; 10 bases are shared with TRBD1. The CDR3 covers 15 residues. Germline-derived CDR1 and CDR2 are SGHTA and FQGTGA. Trimming removed 4 bases from V and 3 bases from J; junction bases left unmatched: 3. CDR3 region: CASSSGTGDNQPQHF. Here the CDR3 DNA reads TGTGCCAGCAGCTCCGGGACAGGGGACAATCAGCCCCAGCATTTT.

The rearrangement joins TRBV15 to TRBJ1-5; 12 bases match TRBD1. V shed 5 bases, J shed 6 bases, and the junction held 11 bases outside the gene matches. Germline CDR1 reads LNHNV; CDR2 reads YYDKDF (reference sequence). This CDR3 has 17 residues. As DNA, the CDR3 is TGTGCCACCAGCGTAGCCGGGACAGGGGGCCGTATTCAGCCCCAGCATTTT. This gives the protein CATSVAGTGGRIQPQHF.

This chain connects TRBV7-9 to TRBJ1-1; D is undetermined. Germline lookup yields CDR1 SEHNR and CDR2 FQNEAQ (reference sequence). The CDR3 has 13 amino acids. Trimming removed 5 bases at V and 7 bases at J, with 14 bases between. This CDR3 reads CASSAYRILEAFF. The CDR3 DNA sequence: TGTGCCAGCAGCGCATACAGAATCCTTGAAGCTTTCTTT.

The rearrangement joins TRBV18 to TRBJ2-7; 10 bases map to TRBD2. This CDR3 is 16 amino acids long. Per the germline V gene, CDR1 is KGHSH and CDR2 is LQKENI. With 1 base clipped from V and 2 bases from J, the junction kept 5 bases outside the gene matches. The CDR3 is CASSPLPSGGPYEQYF. CDR3 in DNA: TGTGCCAGCTCACCACTCCCTAGCGGGGGCCCCTACGAGCAGTACTTC.

The chain recombines TRBV7-8 with TRBJ2-7, with TRBD1 matching over 10 bases. The CDR3 totals 16 residues. V shed 5 bases, J shed 3 bases, and the junction held 10 bases outside the gene matches. The germline CDR1 and CDR2 sequences are SGHVS and FQNEAQ. The CDR3 DNA follows: TGTGCCAGCAGCGTGCAGCGGACAGGGGGGGACTACGAGCAGTACTTC. This gives the protein CASSVQRTGGDYEQYF.

CDR3 DNA sequence: TGTGCCAGCAGCTTAGAATCAGGGAAAGGAAACTATGGCTACACCTTC. Translated, it gives CASSLESGKGNYGYTF. The genes are TRBV7-2 and TRBJ1-2, with D possibly being TRBD1 (5 bases). CDR3 length: 16 residues. Trimming took off 1 base at V and 2 bases at J, with 14 bases between the two ends. Germline-derived CDR1 and CDR2 are SGHTA and FQGNSA.

This clone was observed a single time. The V gene is TRBV7-8, the J gene TRBJ1-4, with 7 bases fitting TRBD1. The CDR3 contains 15 residues. Looked up from germline, CDR1 is SGHVS and CDR2 is FQNEAQ. With V trimmed by 2 bases and J by 8 bases, 8 bases remained unmatched. The CDR3 here is CASSLLGQPREKLFF. CDR3 sequence (DNA): TGTGCCAGCAGCTTACTGGGACAGCCGAGGGAAAAACTGTTTTTT.